This passage covers 12 T cell receptor beta chains from one sample sequenced in a study of response to subunit inactivated influenza vaccine. TCRdb itself ran the RT-PCR reads through MiXCR, one entry per CDR3 protein. The profile shows about 500,000 distinct CDR3 sequences, 16% of them singletons. The sample here was CD4+ T cells sorted from PBMCs, taken less than 30 months after vaccination. The source is a man aged 45 to 70 who received an inactivated influenza vaccine.

This clonotype has a count of ten or more. The gene calls are TRBV7-2 and TRBJ1-1, with unresolved D. The CDR3 contains 12 residues. The V gene's germline CDR1 is SGHTA and CDR2 FQGNSA. The V gene lost 5 bases and the J gene lost 10 bases, with 14 bases spanning the gap. CDR3 protein: CASSQLGLTAFF. The CDR3 DNA reads TGTGCCAGCAGCCAGCTAGGGTTAACAGCTTTCTTT.

This clonotype was detected only a few times. The V gene is TRBV12-3 or TRBV12-4, the J gene TRBJ2-1, with D maybe TRBD2 (6 bases). Trimming shortened V by 2 bases and J by 10 bases, and 18 bases separated the two germline ends. The CDR3 totals 15 residues. CDR3 sequence (DNA): TGTGCCAGCAGTTTATCGAGGGTGGCGGGACGAGAGCAGTTCTTC. Translated, it gives CASSLSRVAGREQFF.

This clonotype was counted between two and nine times. The chain recombines TRBV4-1 with TRBJ2-5, with D tentatively TRBD1 or TRBD2 (5 bases each). The CDR3 has 15 residues. Germline V gene lookup returns CDR1 MGHRA and CDR2 YSYEKL. V lost 0 bases and J lost 5, with 13 bases in between. CDR3 in amino acids: CASSQEQGDRETQYF. The CDR3 bases are TGCGCCAGCAGCCAAGAGCAGGGAGATCGGGAGACCCAGTACTTC.

This clonotype was counted a few times. CDR3 nucleotide sequence: TGTGCCAGCAGCTTGACGACAGACATGAATCAGCCCCAGCATTTT. Its protein product is CASSLTTDMNQPQHF. The V gene is TRBV7-2, the J gene TRBJ1-5; D is perhaps TRBD1 (5 bases). The CDR3 is made up of 15 amino acids. Between the trimmed V and J ends, which lost 3 bases and 4 bases, there was a span of 13 bases. Germline CDR1 reads SGHTA; CDR2 reads FQGNSA.

The rearrangement uses TRBV4-2 and TRBJ1-4; 10 nucleotides agree with TRBD1. The ends lost 0 bases at V and 10 bases at J; junction bases unmatched: 8. CDR1 LGHNA and CDR2 YNFKEQ come from the germline V gene. This CDR3 region has 16 residues. In DNA, the CDR3 is TGTGCCAGCAGCCAAGAAGCTGGACAGGGGGTGGGAAAACTGTTTTTT. Its translation is CASSQEAGQGVGKLFF.

The chain has TRBV7-8 and TRBJ1-2, with D unresolved. CDR3 size: 14 residues. The germline V gene has CDR1 SGHVS and CDR2 FQNEAQ. V was cut by 5 bases and J by 2 bases, with 12 bases left in between. The CDR3 nucleotides read TGTGCCAGCAGCATGGGCCCGGCGAACTATGGCTACACCTTC. Translating it yields CASSMGPANYGYTF. The complete variable domain, with remaining parts taken from reference TRBV7-8 and TRBJ1-2, reads GAGVSQSPRYKVAKRGQDVALRCDPISGHVSLFWYQQALGQGPEFLTYFQNEAQLDKSGLPSDRFFAERPEGSVSTLKIQRTQQEDSAVYLCASSMGPANYGYTFGSGTRLTVV.

This clonotype appeared a few times. The chain is built from TRBV28 and TRBJ1-1; D gene uncertain. This CDR3 has 13 amino acids. V lost 6 bases and J lost 5, with 13 bases in between. Germline CDR1 MDHEN, CDR2 SYDVKM. CDR3 sequence reads: CASSIMGNTEAFF. The DNA for the CDR3 is TGTGCCAGCAGCATCATGGGGAATACTGAAGCTTTCTTT.

There are a few counts of this clonotype. The genes are TRBV10-3 and TRBJ1-3, with unresolved D. The CDR3 length is 13 residues. Germline loops: CDR1 ENHRY, CDR2 SYGVKD. V shed 2 bases and J shed 4 bases, with 6 bases lying between them. The CDR3 DNA sequence: TGTGCCATCAGTGAGAGCGGCGGAAACACCATATATTTT. It is translated as CAISESGGNTIYF.

This sequence joins TRBV20-1 and TRBJ2-1, with 16 bases matching TRBD2. The CDR3 has 18 residues. Germline V lookup: CDR1 DFQATT, CDR2 SNEGSKA (reference sequence). V was pared by 1 base and J by 2 bases, with 5 bases of the junction left unmatched. The CDR3 reads CSARAGLAGGRTYNEQFF. The CDR3 DNA reads TGCAGTGCTAGAGCGGGACTAGCGGGGGGGAGAACCTACAATGAGCAGTTCTTC.

The chain carries TRBV12-3 or TRBV12-4 and TRBJ2-3; D is unclear. This CDR3 contains 12 residues. The V gene lost 6 bases and the J gene lost 2 bases, with 6 bases spanning the gap. CDR3 bases: TGTGCCAGCAGACAGCTCACAGATACGCAGTATTTT. Protein: CASRQLTDTQYF.

About this clonotype: A much more abundant neighbour one base away suggests this may be a read error. The chain recombines TRBV3-1 with TRBJ2-3, with D possibly TRBD2 on 5 matching bases. The germline V gene has CDR1 LGHDT and CDR2 YNNKEL (reference sequence). V was shortened by 2 bases and J by 11 bases, with 11 bases between the two germline ends. The CDR3 runs to 12 residues. CDR3 sequence reads: CASSQPRGMQYF. For the CDR3, the DNA is TGTGCCAGCAGCCAACCTCGGGGTATGCAGTATTTT.

This clonotype occurred a few times. The chain uses TRBV7-8 and TRBJ1-4; D is perhaps TRBD1 (5 bases). CDR1 SGHVS and CDR2 FQNEAQ come from the germline V gene. The CDR3 is made up of 15 amino acids. V lost 5 bases, J lost 4 bases, and 14 bases lay in between. CDR3 loop: CASSEAGTSNEKLFF. The CDR3 DNA follows: TGTGCCAGCAGCGAAGCAGGGACGAGTAATGAAAAACTGTTTTTT.